The next 27 T cell receptor beta chains were all read from a single sample in a study of T cells in Graves' hyperthyroidism and ophthalmopathy. RNA transcripts provided the source from which TCR beta CDR3 regions were amplified. Initially, a first-round RT-PCR of the TCR CDR3 employed the HTBI primer set. TCRdb ran MiXCR on the multiplex PCR reads and lists one entry per CDR3 protein. This sample has about half a million distinct CDR3 sequences, with about 16% found just once. The sequenced material came from blood. The receptors were sampled from a woman younger than 45 with Graves' ophthalmopathy.

This clonotype was observed many times. The CDR3 sequence: CASSPPLGGQETQYF. The CDR3 coding sequence is TGTGCCAGCAGCCCCCCCTTAGGGGGCCAAGAGACCCAGTACTTC. The chain has TRBV3-1 and TRBJ2-5; D may be TRBD1 (6 bases). The ends were cut back, 4 bases at V and 1 base at J, with 13 bases in the middle. CDR3 size: 15 residues. CDR1 LGHDT and CDR2 YNNKEL come from the germline V gene (reference sequence).

This clonotype was detected a few times. The V call is TRBV20-1, the J call TRBJ2-1, with 12 bases that match TRBD2. Losses at the gene ends were 5 bases for V and 9 bases for J; bases not matched to a gene: 8. Per germline, CDR1 DFQATT and CDR2 SNEGSKA (reference sequence). This CDR3 comprises 14 residues. For the CDR3, the DNA is TGCAGTGCTCAGACTAGCGGGAGTCGGGGTGAGCAGTTCTTC. It codes for CSAQTSGSRGEQFF.

A few counts support this clonotype. V is TRBV10-3 and J is TRBJ2-1; D is ambiguous. The germline V gene has CDR1 ENHRY and CDR2 SYGVKD. Deletions cut 0 bases from V and 9 bases from J, with 12 bases between. The CDR3 covers 14 residues. The CDR3 reads CAISESLRRFEQFF. The CDR3 nucleotides are TGTGCCATCAGTGAGTCGCTCAGACGGTTTGAGCAGTTCTTC.

This clonotype has more than one count but fewer than ten. This rearrangement joins TRBV5-1 to TRBJ2-2; D is ambiguous. This CDR3 contains 12 residues. V was shortened by 1 base and J by 6 bases, with 4 bases between the two germline ends. The germline V gene has CDR1 SGHRS and CDR2 YFSETQ. CDR3 DNA: TGCGCCAGCAGCTTGATTCCCGGGGAGCTGTTTTTT. It translates to CASSLIPGELFF.

This clonotype appeared many times. V gene TRBV28 combines with J gene TRBJ2-7, with 7 bases identical to TRBD1. V shed 7 bases and J 3 bases; nucleotides not matched to a gene: 3. CDR1 and CDR2 (germline): MDHEN, SYDVKM. The CDR3 runs to 12 residues. The CDR3 bases are TGTGCCAGCAAAGACAGGGTCTACGAGCAGTACTTC. Translated: CASKDRVYEQYF.

The V gene is TRBV25-1, the J gene TRBJ1-2; the D is unclear. The CDR3 contains 12 residues. V was cut by 2 bases and J by 6 bases, with 7 bases left in between. Germline CDR1 is MGHDK and CDR2 is SYGVNS. The CDR3 DNA sequence: TGTGCCAGCAGTGAAACCATGAATGGCTACACCTTC. Amino acids: CASSETMNGYTF.

The table lists this clonotype with many counts. This CDR3 is CASSQFADTQYF. The CDR3 DNA sequence: TGTGCCAGCAGCCAATTCGCGGATACGCAGTATTTT. The chain uses TRBV3-1 and TRBJ2-3; no firm D call. This CDR3 contains 12 residues. CDR1 LGHDT and CDR2 YNNKEL come from the germline V gene (reference sequence). Trimming removed 2 bases at V and 6 bases at J, with 6 bases between.

As regards this clonotype: Possible read error: a much larger clone is one base away. The rearrangement links TRBV10-3 to TRBJ1-1; 8 bases map to TRBD1. V shed 6 bases, J shed 3 bases, and the junction held 3 bases outside the gene matches. CDR3 length: 13 amino acids. Germline V lookup: CDR1 ENHRY, CDR2 SYGVKD. CDR3 bases: TGTGCCATCAGCGGGACAGGTTACACTGAAGCTTTCTTT. This sequence encodes CAISGTGYTEAFF.

The rearrangement joins TRBV7-9 to TRBJ2-3, with TRBD2 matching 7 bases. The CDR3 is 17 amino acids. CDR1 SEHNR and CDR2 FQNEAQ come from the germline V gene (reference sequence). Germline trimming cut 4 bases from V and 2 bases from J; bases unmatched to any gene: 12. The CDR3 coding sequence is TGTGCCAGCAGCTCGCCAACCACTAGCGCGATCACAGATACGCAGTATTTT. It encodes CASSSPTTSAITDTQYF. Full variable domain (remainder filled in from reference TRBV7-9 and TRBJ2-3): DTGVSQNPRHKITKRGQNVTFRCDPISEHNRLYWYRQTLGQGPEFLTYFQNEAQLEKSRLLSDRFSAERPKGSFSTLEIQRTEQGDSAMYLCASSSPTTSAITDTQYFGPGTRLTVL.

The chain links TRBV19 to TRBJ1-4, with no clear D. CDR3 length: 15 amino acids. Trimming took off 1 base at V and 8 bases at J, with 14 bases between the two ends. CDR1 LNHDA and CDR2 SQIVND come from the germline V gene (reference sequence). Written as DNA, the CDR3 is TGTGCCAGTAGTATAGTCGGAGGGATTGGGGAAAAACTGTTTTTT. Translation gives CASSIVGGIGEKLFF.

About this clonotype itself: This may be a read error, as it is one base from a much larger clone. This chain uses TRBV30 with TRBJ2-4; TRBD2 matches 9 bases. The CDR3 is made up of 14 amino acids. Trimming removed 1 base from V and 8 bases from J; junction bases left unmatched: 6. Looked up from germline, CDR1 is GTSNPN and CDR2 is SVGIG (reference sequence). Here the CDR3 reads CAWSEASGTDIQYF. The CDR3 DNA reads as TGTGCCTGGAGTGAGGCTAGCGGGACAGACATTCAGTACTTC.

This clonotype was observed many times. For the CDR3, the DNA is TGTGCCAGCAGTTACGCCCGGGGAATGGGCACTGAAGCTTTCTTT. Amino acids: CASSYARGMGTEAFF. This chain connects TRBV6-6 to TRBJ1-1, with unresolved D. The V gene's germline CDR1 is MNHNY and CDR2 SVGAGI (reference sequence). The CDR3 is made up of 15 amino acids. The germline V and J ends were trimmed by 2 bases and 4 bases, with 14 bases remaining between them.

This clonotype was picked up a small number of times. This chain links TRBV15 with TRBJ1-6; D is ambiguous. The CDR3 is 16 residues long. V dropped 0 bases and J dropped 5 bases, with 11 bases sitting between them. Germline CDR1 reads LNHNV; CDR2 reads YYDKDF (reference sequence). The CDR3 sequence: CATSRDPTDHNSPLHF. CDR3 coding DNA: TGTGCCACCAGCAGAGATCCCACGGATCATAATTCACCCCTCCACTTT.

The chain uses TRBV6-1 and TRBJ1-5; 9 nucleotides match TRBD1. CDR1 is MNHNS and CDR2 is SASEGT in the germline V gene. Unmatched junction bases numbered 10, after V lost 7 bases and J lost 6 bases. The CDR3 loop spans 15 amino acids. The CDR3 coding sequence is TGTGCCAGCATTCGCGGGGACAGGGACACTCAGCCCCAGCATTTT. Translating it yields CASIRGDRDTQPQHF.

This clonotype has just a few counts. The V and J genes are TRBV3-1 and TRBJ2-1, with 8 positions matching TRBD1. The CDR3 is 15 residues long. V shed 0 bases, J shed 8 bases, and the junction held 6 bases outside the gene matches. CDR1 and CDR2 (germline): LGHDT, YNNKEL (reference sequence). CDR3 amino acids: CASSQDITGGHEQFF. CDR3 DNA: TGTGCCAGCAGCCAAGATATAACAGGGGGTCATGAGCAGTTCTTC.

This clonotype showed up many times. The rearrangement uses TRBV27 and TRBJ2-7, with 11 bases aligning to TRBD2. V lost 2 bases and J lost 5; bases outside the gene matches: 17. Germline lookup yields CDR1 MNHEY and CDR2 SMNVEV (reference sequence). The length of the CDR3 is 19 residues. The CDR3 spells CASSLMTALSGRALHEQYF. In nucleotides, the CDR3 is TGTGCCAGCAGTTTAATGACCGCCCTTAGCGGGAGGGCCTTGCACGAGCAGTACTTC.

This clonotype came up many times. The chain is built from TRBV7-8 and TRBJ2-7, with D perhaps being TRBD1 or TRBD2 (5 bases each). Germline loops: CDR1 SGHVS, CDR2 FQNEAQ. V was shortened by 1 base and J by 3 bases, with 10 bases between the two germline ends. The CDR3 extends over 14 amino acids. CDR3 sequence: CASSLGDRLYEQYF. In DNA form, the CDR3 reads TGTGCCAGCAGCTTAGGGGACCGACTCTACGAGCAGTACTTC.

This clonotype was found many times. The chain joins TRBV7-2 to TRBJ2-3, with unresolved D. The V gene's germline CDR1 is SGHTA and CDR2 FQGNSA. V dropped 6 bases and J dropped 5 bases, with 18 bases sitting between them. The length of the CDR3 is 15 residues. Written as DNA, the CDR3 is TGTGCCAGCAGAATCGACGCCGGAGTTGGAGATACGCAGTATTTT. Encoded protein: CASRIDAGVGDTQYF.

About this clonotype: This may be a read error: a much more frequent sequence differs by one nucleotide. The final CDR3 position lacks the conserved phenylalanine or tryptophan, pointing to a likely read error. V and J are TRBV12-3 or TRBV12-4 and TRBJ2-3; weak D call: TRBD2 (5 bases). The CDR3 spans 13 residues. V was cut by 6 bases and J by 3 bases, with 10 bases left in between. CDR3 region: CASRPSGTDTQYL. DNA of the CDR3: TGTGCCAGCAGACCAAGCGGAACAGATACGCAGTATCTT.

This clonotype has more than one count but fewer than ten. The V gene is TRBV6-1, the J gene TRBJ2-1; D unclear. Trimming took 6 bases from V and 4 from J, leaving 16 bases between them. This CDR3 contains 15 residues. The germline gives CDR1 MNHNS, CDR2 SASEGT. This chain's CDR3 is CASRHTPSIYNEQFF. The DNA for the CDR3 is TGTGCCAGCAGACATACACCGAGTATTTACAATGAGCAGTTCTTC.

This clonotype has at least ten counts. The chain recombines TRBV7-9 with TRBJ2-5; 7 nucleotides line up with TRBD1. The CDR3 runs 15 residues. Germline lookup yields CDR1 SEHNR and CDR2 FQNEAQ (reference sequence). Unmatched junction bases numbered 8, after V lost 5 bases and J lost 2 bases. CDR3 in amino acids: CASSPPDRRQETQYF. CDR3 coding DNA: TGTGCCAGCAGCCCCCCGGACAGGCGACAAGAGACCCAGTACTTC.

Ten or more counts support this clonotype. The genes are TRBV20-1 and TRBJ2-1; D could derive from TRBD1 or TRBD2 (7 bases each). The germline V gene has CDR1 DFQATT and CDR2 SNEGSKA (reference sequence). The CDR3 loop spans 16 amino acids. CDR3 nucleotides: TGCAATGCAGGGGGGGGTCAATCGTACTCCTACAATGAGCAGTTCTTC. It codes for CNAGGGQSYSYNEQFF.

The chain is built from TRBV10-3 and TRBJ2-7; TRBD2 might be the D (5 bases). Trimming stripped 0 bases from V and 4 bases from J, with 13 bases between. The CDR3 runs 15 residues. Germline lookup yields CDR1 ENHRY and CDR2 SYGVKD. CDR3 bases: TGTGCCATCAGTGAGTCGTCTGGGAGCCCTTACGAGCAGTACTTC. Residues: CAISESSGSPYEQYF.

Ten or more counts support this clonotype. This chain links TRBV7-8 with TRBJ2-5; 8 bases match TRBD1. This CDR3 comprises 16 residues. J lost 0 bases, V lost 4 bases, and 7 bases had no gene match. Germline assignment: CDR1 SGHVS and CDR2 FQNEAQ. This CDR3 is CASSSWTGPNQETQYF. CDR3 nucleotide sequence: TGTGCCAGCAGCTCGTGGACAGGGCCCAACCAAGAGACCCAGTACTTC.

The chain's CDR3 is CATSRDTATAPQHF. CDR3 nucleotide sequence: TGTGCCACCAGCAGAGATACAGCCACGGCACCCCAGCATTTT. This chain uses TRBV15 with TRBJ1-5; D is unresolved. Trimming pared 0 bases from V and 10 bases from J, leaving 13 bases between. The CDR3 has 14 residues. Germline assignment: CDR1 LNHNV and CDR2 YYDKDF (reference sequence).

The chain uses TRBV7-9 and TRBJ1-4, with TRBD1 as a possible D gene (6 bases). CDR1 is SEHNR, CDR2 FQNEAQ, per germline (reference sequence). Trimming shortened V by 5 bases and J by 2 bases, and 15 bases separated the two germline ends. The CDR3 totals 16 residues. The chain's CDR3 is CASSPTGGLTNEKLFF. CDR3 coding DNA: TGTGCCAGCAGCCCTACGGGGGGGCTTACTAATGAAAAACTGTTTTTT. Full variable domain (missing parts from reference TRBV7-9 and TRBJ1-4): DTGVSQNPRHKITKRGQNVTFRCDPISEHNRLYWYRQTLGQGPEFLTYFQNEAQLEKSRLLSDRFSAERPKGSFSTLEIQRTEQGDSAMYLCASSPTGGLTNEKLFFGSGTQLSVL.

In its sample, this clonotype was seen many times. This chain uses TRBV12-3 or TRBV12-4 with TRBJ2-7; 9 bases fit TRBD1. Losses at the gene ends were 5 bases for V and 3 bases for J; bases not matched to a gene: 8. This CDR3 region has 15 residues. CDR3 sequence (DNA): TGTGCCAGCAGTATCGGGACAGGGCCCTACTACGAGCAGTACTTC. Protein product: CASSIGTGPYYEQYF.